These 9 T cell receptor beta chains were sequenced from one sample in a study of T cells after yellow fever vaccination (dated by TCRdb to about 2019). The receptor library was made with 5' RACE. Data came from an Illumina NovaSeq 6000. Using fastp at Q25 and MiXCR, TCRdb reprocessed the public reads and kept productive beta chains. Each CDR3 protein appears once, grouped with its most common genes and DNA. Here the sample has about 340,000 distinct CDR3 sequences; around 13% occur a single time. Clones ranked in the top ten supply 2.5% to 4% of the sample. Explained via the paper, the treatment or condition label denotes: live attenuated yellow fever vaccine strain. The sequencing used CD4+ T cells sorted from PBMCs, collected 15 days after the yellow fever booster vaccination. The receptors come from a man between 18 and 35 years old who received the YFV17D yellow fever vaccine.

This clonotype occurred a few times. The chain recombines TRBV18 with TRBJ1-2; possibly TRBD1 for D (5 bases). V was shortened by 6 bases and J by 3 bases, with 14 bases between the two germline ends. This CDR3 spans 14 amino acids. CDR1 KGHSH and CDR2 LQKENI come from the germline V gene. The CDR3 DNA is TGTGCCAGCTCTCCCGGGACTGCATACTATGGCTACACCTTC. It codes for CASSPGTAYYGYTF.

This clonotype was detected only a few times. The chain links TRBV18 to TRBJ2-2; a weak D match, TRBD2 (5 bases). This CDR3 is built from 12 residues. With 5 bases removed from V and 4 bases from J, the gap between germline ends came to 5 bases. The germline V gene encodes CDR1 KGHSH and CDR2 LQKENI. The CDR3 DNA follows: TGTGCCAGCTCAGGGAGCACCGGGGAGCTGTTTTTT. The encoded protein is CASSGSTGELFF.

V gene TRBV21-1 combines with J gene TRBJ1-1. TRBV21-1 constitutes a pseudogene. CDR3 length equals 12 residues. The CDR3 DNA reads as TGTGCCCTCGGACGGATGAACACTGAAGCTTTCTTT. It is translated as CALGRMNTEAFF.

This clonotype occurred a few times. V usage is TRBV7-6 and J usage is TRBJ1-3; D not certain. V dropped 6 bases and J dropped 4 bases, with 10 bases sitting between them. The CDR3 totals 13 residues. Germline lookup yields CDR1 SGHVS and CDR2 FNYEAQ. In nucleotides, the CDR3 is TGTGCCAGCAGTCGCGGGGTCGGAAACACCATATATTTT. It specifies CASSRGVGNTIYF.

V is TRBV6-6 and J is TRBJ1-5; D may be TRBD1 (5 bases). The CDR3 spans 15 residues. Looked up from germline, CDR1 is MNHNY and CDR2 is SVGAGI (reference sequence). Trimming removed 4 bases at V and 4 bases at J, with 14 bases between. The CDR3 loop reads CASSFMQPGNQPQHF. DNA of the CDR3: TGTGCCAGCAGTTTCATGCAGCCAGGGAATCAGCCCCAGCATTTT.

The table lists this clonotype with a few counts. CDR3 sequence (DNA): TGTGCCAGCTCACCACTAGATCGGCCAGGTCAAGAGACCCAGTACTTC. Protein sequence: CASSPLDRPGQETQYF. This chain connects TRBV18 to TRBJ2-5, with D unresolved. The CDR3 consists of 16 residues. With 1 base removed from V and 2 bases from J, the gap between germline ends came to 14 bases. The germline V gene encodes CDR1 KGHSH and CDR2 LQKENI.

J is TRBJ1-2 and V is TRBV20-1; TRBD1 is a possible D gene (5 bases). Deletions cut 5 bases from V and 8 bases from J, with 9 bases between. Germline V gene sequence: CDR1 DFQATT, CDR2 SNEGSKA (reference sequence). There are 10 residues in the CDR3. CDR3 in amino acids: CSAAGNGYTF. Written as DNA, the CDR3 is TGCAGTGCTGCAGGGAACGGCTACACCTTC.

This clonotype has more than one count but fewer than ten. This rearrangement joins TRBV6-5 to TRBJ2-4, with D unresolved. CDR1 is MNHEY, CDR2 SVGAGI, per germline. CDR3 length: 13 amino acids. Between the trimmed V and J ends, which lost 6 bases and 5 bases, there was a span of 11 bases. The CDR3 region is CASRSPLENIQYF. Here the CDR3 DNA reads TGTGCCAGCAGGAGCCCGCTGGAAAACATTCAGTACTTC.

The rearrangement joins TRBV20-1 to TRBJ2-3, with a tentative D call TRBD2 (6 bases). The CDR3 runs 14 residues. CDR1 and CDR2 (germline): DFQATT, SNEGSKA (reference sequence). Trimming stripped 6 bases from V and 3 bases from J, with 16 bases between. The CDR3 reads CSAPLGTFTDTQYF. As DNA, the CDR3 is TGCAGTGCCCCCCTCGGGACTTTTACAGATACGCAGTATTTT.